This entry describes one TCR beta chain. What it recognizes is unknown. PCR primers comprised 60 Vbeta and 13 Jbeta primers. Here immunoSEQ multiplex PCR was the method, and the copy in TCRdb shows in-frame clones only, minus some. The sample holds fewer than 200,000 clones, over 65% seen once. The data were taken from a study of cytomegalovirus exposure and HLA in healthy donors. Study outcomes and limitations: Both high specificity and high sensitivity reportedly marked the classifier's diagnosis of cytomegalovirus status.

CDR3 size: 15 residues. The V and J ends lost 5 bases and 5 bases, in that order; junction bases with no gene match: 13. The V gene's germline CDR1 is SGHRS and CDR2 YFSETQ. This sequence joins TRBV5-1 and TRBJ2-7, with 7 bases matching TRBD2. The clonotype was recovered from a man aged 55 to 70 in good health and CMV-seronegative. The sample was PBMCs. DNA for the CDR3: TGCGCCAGCAGTTTTGCCGGGGGGAGGTTCAACGAGCAGTACTTC. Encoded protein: CASSFAGGRFNEQYF.